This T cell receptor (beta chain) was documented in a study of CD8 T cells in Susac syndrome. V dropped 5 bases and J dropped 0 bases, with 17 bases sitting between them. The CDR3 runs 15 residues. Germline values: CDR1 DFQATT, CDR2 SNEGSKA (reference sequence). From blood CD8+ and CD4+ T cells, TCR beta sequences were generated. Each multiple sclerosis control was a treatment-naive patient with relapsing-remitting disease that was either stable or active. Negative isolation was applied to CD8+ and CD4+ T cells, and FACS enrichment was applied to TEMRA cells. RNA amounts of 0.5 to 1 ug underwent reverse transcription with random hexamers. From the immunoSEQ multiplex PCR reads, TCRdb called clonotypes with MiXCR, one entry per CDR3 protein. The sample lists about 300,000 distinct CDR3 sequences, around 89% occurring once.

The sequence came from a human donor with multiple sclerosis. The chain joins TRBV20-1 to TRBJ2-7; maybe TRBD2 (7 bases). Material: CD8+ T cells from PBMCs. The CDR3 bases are TGCAGTGCTTCCCACCGGCGGGGGCCCTCCTACGAGCAGTACTTC. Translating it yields CSASHRRGPSYEQYF.